These 18 T cell receptor beta chains originate from one sample sequenced in a study of blood T cell repertoires in COVID-19. Data came from immunoSEQ multiplex PCR; TCRdb stores just in-frame clones and leaves some out. The table includes some 200,000 clones, under 85% detected once. Specimen: peripheral blood. These receptors were obtained from a woman in her twenties or thirties with COVID-19, enrolled during active disease.

This chain links TRBV3-1 (or the pseudogene TRBV3-2) with TRBJ1-1, with TRBD1 as a possible D gene (6 bases). The CDR3 length is 13 residues. Germline CDR1 LGHDT, CDR2 YNNKEL (reference sequence). The V end was cut by 0 bases, the J end by 10 bases, with 12 bases between. The CDR3 bases are TGTGCCAGCAGCCAAGACCGGAGGGGGGGAGCTTTCTTT. Its protein is CASSQDRRGGAFF.

The rearrangement joins TRBV4-3 to TRBJ2-2; TRBD1 agrees at 9 bases. Germline CDR1 and CDR2: LGHNA and YSLEER. Trimming cost V 4 bases and J 9 bases; bases outside gene matches: 6. This CDR3 region has 14 residues. The CDR3 reads CASSPGQGFWELFF. The CDR3 DNA sequence: TGCGCCAGCAGCCCGGGACAGGGTTTTTGGGAGCTGTTTTTT.

A note on this clone: Other DNA variants within this sample encode the same CDR3. The V and J genes are TRBV18 and TRBJ1-2, with D possibly being TRBD1 (5 bases). The length of the CDR3 is 14 residues. The V end lost 3 bases, the J end lost 5 bases, and 13 bases lay between the germline ends. CDR1 KGHSH and CDR2 LQKENI come from the germline V gene. CDR3: CASSPSRAEYGYTF. For the CDR3, the DNA is TGTGCCAGCTCACCCAGCAGGGCCGAGTATGGCTACACCTTC.

The genes are TRBV15 and TRBJ2-1; D remains ambiguous. V lost 5 bases and J 1 base, leaving 15 bases between the germline ends. CDR1 and CDR2 from the germline V gene are LNHNV and YYDKDF (reference sequence). The length of the CDR3 is 16 residues. The CDR3 nucleotides read TGTGCCACCAGCCCTTCAACCCCGACTTCCTACAATGAGCAGTTCTTC. Protein: CATSPSTPTSYNEQFF.

The chain recombines TRBV28 with TRBJ2-2, with TRBD1 matching 12 bases. J lost 7 bases, V lost 2 bases, and 5 bases had no gene match. The CDR3 length is 16 residues. Germline V lookup: CDR1 MDHEN, CDR2 SYDVKM. In nucleotides, the CDR3 is TGTGCCAGCAGTTTACCGGGACAGGGGGCGGTCGGGGAGCTGTTTTTT. This gives the protein CASSLPGQGAVGELFF. The full variable domain, completed using reference TRBV28 and TRBJ2-2, is DVKVTQSSRYLVKRTGEKVFLECVQDMDHENMFWYRQDPGLGLRLIYFSYDVKMKEKGDIPEGYSVSREKKERFSLILESASTNQTSMYLCASSLPGQGAVGELFFGEGSRLTVL.

The table lists this clone with many counts. The chain links TRBV2 to TRBJ2-2; possibly TRBD1 for D (6 bases). Trimming pared 2 bases from V and 4 bases from J, leaving 8 bases between. The CDR3 is 14 amino acids. Germline V gives CDR1 SNHLY, CDR2 FYNNEI. The CDR3: CASSERGGTGELFF. DNA of the CDR3: TGTGCCAGCAGTGAACGAGGGGGCACCGGGGAGCTGTTTTTT.

The chain carries TRBV5-4 and TRBJ2-2, with D possibly TRBD2 on 6 matching bases. This CDR3 has 15 amino acids. Germline V gene lookup returns CDR1 SGHNT and CDR2 YYREEE (reference sequence). V was cut by 2 bases and J by 4 bases, with 12 bases left in between. CDR3 sequence (DNA): TGTGCCAGCAGCTTCTCGGGACTCCTCACCGGGGAGCTGTTTTTT. It translates to CASSFSGLLTGELFF.

This clone was found a few times. The V call is TRBV6-2 or TRBV6-3, the J call TRBJ1-2; D remains unclear. The V and J ends lost 2 bases and 4 bases respectively, with 8 bases between them. Germline V gene data show CDR1 as MNHEY and CDR2 as SVGEGT. CDR3 length: 13 amino acids. The CDR3 DNA reads as TGTGCCAGCAGTTACGAGGAGGTCTATGGCTACACCTTC. It yields the protein CASSYEEVYGYTF.

The chain has TRBV11-2 and TRBJ2-1; TRBD2 matches 9 bases. The CDR3 contains 15 residues. CDR1 and CDR2 from the germline V gene are SGHAT and FQNNGV. V lost 3 bases and J lost 7; bases outside the gene matches: 7. The CDR3 spells CASSFLGGRENEQFF. CDR3 nucleotides: TGTGCCAGCAGCTTTCTGGGCGGGAGGGAGAATGAGCAGTTCTTC.

V and J are TRBV27 and TRBJ2-5; 7 nucleotides line up with TRBD2. J lost 4 bases, V lost 3 bases, and 8 bases had no gene match. This CDR3 spans 15 amino acids. Germline V gene lookup returns CDR1 MNHEY and CDR2 SMNVEV (reference sequence). The CDR3 coding sequence is TGTGCCAGCAGTTTGGGGGAGGGTCCTGGAGAGACCCAGTACTTC. It codes for CASSLGEGPGETQYF.

The V call is TRBV3-1 (or the pseudogene TRBV3-2), the J call TRBJ1-2; D may be TRBD1 (6 bases). In germline, CDR1 is LGHDT, CDR2 YNNKEL (reference sequence). V lost 5 bases and J lost 4, with 17 bases in between. The CDR3 runs to 15 residues. The DNA of the CDR3 is TGTGCCAGCAGCTCCCGACAGGAGGCCCCCTATGGCTACACCTTC. Translated, it gives CASSSRQEAPYGYTF.

The V and J genes are TRBV3-1 (or the pseudogene TRBV3-2) and TRBJ2-2; no firm D call. V was trimmed by 4 bases and J by 2 bases, leaving 5 bases between them. This CDR3 is 13 amino acids long. Germline CDR1 and CDR2: LGHDT and YNNKEL (reference sequence). CDR3 DNA: TGTGCCAGCAGCCTGACAAACACCGGGGAGCTGTTTTTT. Amino acid sequence: CASSLTNTGELFF.

V and J are TRBV27 and TRBJ2-2, with 8 bases aligning to TRBD1. The CDR3 loop spans 15 amino acids. Germline V gene lookup returns CDR1 MNHEY and CDR2 SMNVEV (reference sequence). With V trimmed by 6 bases and J by 6 bases, 9 bases remained unmatched. The CDR3 protein is CASRSIPRGPGELFF. For the CDR3, the DNA is TGTGCCAGCAGATCGATCCCCAGGGGGCCCGGGGAGCTGTTTTTT.

V gene TRBV5-1 combines with J gene TRBJ2-1, with 12 bases identical to TRBD2. The trim removed 8 bases at V and 8 bases at J, leaving 8 bases unmatched. Germline V gives CDR1 SGHRS, CDR2 YFSETQ. CDR3 length equals 14 residues. The CDR3 reads CASYPSGGADEQFF. CDR3 nucleotide sequence: TGCGCCAGTTATCCTAGCGGGGGGGCGGATGAGCAGTTCTTC.

The chain couples TRBV5-4 to TRBJ2-3, with D tentatively TRBD1 (5 bases). Trimming shortened V by 0 bases and J by 3 bases, and 11 bases separated the two germline ends. CDR1 is SGHNT, CDR2 YYREEE, per germline (reference sequence). This CDR3 is 15 amino acids long. In DNA form, the CDR3 reads TGTGCCAGCAGCTTGGATCAGGGCAGGACAGATACGCAGTATTTT. This codes for CASSLDQGRTDTQYF.

The CDR3 region is CASSQDPGQGAGGYTF. The CDR3 DNA reads TGCGCCAGCAGCCAAGATCCGGGACAGGGGGCTGGTGGCTACACCTTC. V is TRBV4-3 and J is TRBJ1-2; 12 bases agree with TRBD1. CDR1 is LGHNA and CDR2 is YSLEER in the germline V gene. The CDR3 loop spans 16 amino acids. Unmatched junction bases numbered 6, after V lost 0 bases and J lost 7 bases.

Only a few counts were recorded for this clone. The V gene is TRBV27, the J gene TRBJ2-2, with D tentatively TRBD2 (6 bases). V was pared by 6 bases and J by 5 bases, with 28 bases between. Germline V gene lookup returns CDR1 MNHEY and CDR2 SMNVEV (reference sequence). The CDR3 sequence is 19 residues long. CDR3 in amino acids: CASRPPRGRGGGETGELFF. DNA of the CDR3: TGTGCCAGCAGACCTCCTCGAGGTCGGGGCGGAGGGGAGACCGGGGAGCTGTTTTTT.

The chain uses TRBV7-3 and TRBJ1-5, with a possible D match to TRBD1 (5 bases). Germline loops: CDR1 SGHTA, CDR2 FQGTGA. The CDR3 is 13 residues long. V dropped 5 bases and J dropped 6 bases, with 11 bases sitting between them. The CDR3 DNA is TGTGCCAGCAGCCCGGGCCAGGGTCAGCCCCAGCATTTT. It translates to CASSPGQGQPQHF.